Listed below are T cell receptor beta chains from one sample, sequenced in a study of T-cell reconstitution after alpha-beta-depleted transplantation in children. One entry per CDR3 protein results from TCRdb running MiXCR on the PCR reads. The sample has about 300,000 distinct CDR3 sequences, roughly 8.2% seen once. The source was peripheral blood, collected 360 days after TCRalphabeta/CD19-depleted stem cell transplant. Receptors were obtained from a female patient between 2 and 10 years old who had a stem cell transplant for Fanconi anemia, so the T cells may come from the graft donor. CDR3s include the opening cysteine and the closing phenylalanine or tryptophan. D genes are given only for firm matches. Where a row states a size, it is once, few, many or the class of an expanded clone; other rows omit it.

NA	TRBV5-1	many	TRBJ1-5	CASSLEGADQPQHF	TGCGCCAGCAGCTTGGAAGGTGCCGATCAGCCCCAGCATTTT
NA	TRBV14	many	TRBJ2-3	CASSQALPLGTDTQYF	TGTGCCAGCAGCCAAGCCCTCCCGCTAGGCACAGATACGCAGTATTTT
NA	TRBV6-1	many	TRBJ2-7	CASRVGPYGYYEQYF	TGTGCCAGCAGAGTCGGACCATATGGGTACTACGAGCAGTACTTC
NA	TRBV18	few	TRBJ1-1	CASSPVGSNTEAFF	TGTGCCAGCTCACCAGTGGGATCGAACACTGAAGCTTTCTTT
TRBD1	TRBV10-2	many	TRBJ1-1	CASSGGQMNTEAFF	TGCGCCAGCAGTGGGGGACAGATGAACACTGAAGCTTTCTTT
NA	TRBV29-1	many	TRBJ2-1	CSADRSSYNEQFF	TGCAGCGCCGACAGGAGCTCCTACAATGAGCAGTTCTTC
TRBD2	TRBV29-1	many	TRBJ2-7	CSYWGLDSAEQYF	TGCAGCTATTGGGGACTAGATTCCGCCGAGCAGTACTTC
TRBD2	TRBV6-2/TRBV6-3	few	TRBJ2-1	CASSYGPAGWNEQFF	TGTGCCAGCAGTTACGGTCCAGCGGGATGGAATGAGCAGTTCTTC
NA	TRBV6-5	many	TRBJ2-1	CASSLLGAQSSYNEQFF	TGTGCCAGCAGCCTACTGGGGGCCCAGAGCTCCTACAATGAGCAGTTCTTC
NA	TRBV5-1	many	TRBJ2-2	CASSRGDTGELFF	TGCGCCAGCAGCAGGGGGGACACCGGGGAGCTGTTTTTT
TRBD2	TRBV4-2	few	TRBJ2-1	CASSPLSRGGKNEQFF	TGTGCCAGCAGCCCACTCTCGCGGGGGGGGAAGAATGAGCAGTTCTTC
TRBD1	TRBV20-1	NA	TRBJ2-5	CSARLQGARETQYF	TGCAGTGCTAGATTACAGGGGGCGCGGGAGACCCAGTACTTC
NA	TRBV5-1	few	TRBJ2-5	CASSRTGNQETQYF	TGCGCCAGCAGCCGAACAGGCAACCAAGAGACCCAGTACTTC
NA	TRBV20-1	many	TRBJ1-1	CSASRNGRGSEAFF	TGCAGTGCGAGTCGGAATGGGAGGGGCAGTGAAGCTTTCTTT
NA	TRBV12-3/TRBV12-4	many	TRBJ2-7	CASSLSGNSYEQYF	TGTGCCAGCAGTTTGTCAGGGAACTCCTACGAGCAGTACTTC
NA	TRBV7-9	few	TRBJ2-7	CASSLPAAEQYF	TGTGCCAGCAGCTTACCCGCGGCCGAGCAGTACTTC
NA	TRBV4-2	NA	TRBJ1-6	CASSQDRGPYNSPLHF	TGTGCCAGCAGCCAAGATAGGGGACCCTATAATTCACCCCTCCACTTT
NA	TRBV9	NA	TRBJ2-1	CASSVAGRGVSSYNEQFF	TGTGCCAGCAGCGTAGCCGGCAGGGGGGTGAGCTCCTACAATGAGCAGTTCTTC
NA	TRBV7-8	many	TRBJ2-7	CASSYRGARNNYEQYF	TGTGCCAGCAGCTACCGGGGGGCCCGGAACAATTACGAGCAGTACTTC
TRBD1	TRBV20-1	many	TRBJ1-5	CSAQTTGGNQPQHF	TGCAGTGCTCAGACCACAGGGGGCAATCAGCCCCAGCATTTT
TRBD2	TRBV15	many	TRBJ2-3	CATSRDDGGADTQYF	TGTGCCACCAGCAGAGATGACGGGGGGGCAGATACGCAGTATTTT
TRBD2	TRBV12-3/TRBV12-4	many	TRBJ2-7	CASSLQAGIYEQYF	TGTGCCAGCAGTTTACAAGCGGGGATCTACGAGCAGTACTTC
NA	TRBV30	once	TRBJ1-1	CAWSMGANTEAFF	TGTGCCTGGAGTATGGGGGCGAACACTGAAGCTTTCTTT
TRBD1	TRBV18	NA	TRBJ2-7	CASSHAGGESEQYF	TGTGCCAGCTCACATGCAGGGGGCGAATCCGAGCAGTACTTC